This TCR beta chain stems from a study of PD-1 blockade in classical Hodgkin lymphoma. Only in-frame clones appear in the TCRdb table, and some are missing; sequencing was by immunoSEQ multiplex PCR. The repertoire holds tens of thousands of clones, with about 80% as singletons. Regarding time point: cycle 4 day 1 (C4D1), after 6 weeks of nivolumab. Patients all relapsed after autologous stem cell transplantation, and there was variation in brentuximab vedotin exposure. Notes on the study in general: TCR diversity at baseline was reported to be reduced in newly diagnosed patients relative to healthy donors.

V was pared by 4 bases and J by 5 bases, with 10 bases of the junction left unmatched. Germline values: CDR1 MNHEY, CDR2 SMNVEV (reference sequence). The CDR3 has 15 amino acids. Note on this clone: The antigen remains unidentified.

The specimen was peripheral blood mononuclear cells (PBMCs), collected before the fourth cycle of nivolumab. J is TRBJ2-5 and V is TRBV27; TRBD1 matches 7 bases. The origin of this receptor is a human donor with classical Hodgkin lymphoma. The CDR3 nucleotides read TGTGCCAGCAGTTCACTGACAGGGTCCAGGGAGACCCAGTACTTC. Protein sequence: CASSSLTGSRETQYF.